A single T cell receptor beta chain is shown here with its context. This sample was included in a study of PD-1 blockade in classical Hodgkin lymphoma. Sequencing was performed with immunoSEQ multiplex PCR; in TCRdb, only in-frame clones are kept and a portion is missing. Of about 23,000 clones listed, roughly 84% are singletons. In every patient, relapse followed autologous stem cell transplantation, while exposure to brentuximab vedotin differed. The study purified CD4+ T cells from thawed PBMCs using magnetic negative selection. This receptor was obtained from a human donor with classical Hodgkin lymphoma. This specimen consisted of CD4+ T cells from blood, obtained at baseline.

CDR3: CASMTPAYSGANVLTF. In DNA, the CDR3 is TGTGCCAGTATGACACCGGCCTACTCTGGGGCCAACGTCCTGACTTTC. The chain carries TRBV5-6 and TRBJ2-6; the D is unclear. V lost 8 bases, J lost 0 bases, and 15 bases lay in between. Per the germline V gene, CDR1 is SGHDT and CDR2 is YYEEEE. The CDR3 spans 16 residues.